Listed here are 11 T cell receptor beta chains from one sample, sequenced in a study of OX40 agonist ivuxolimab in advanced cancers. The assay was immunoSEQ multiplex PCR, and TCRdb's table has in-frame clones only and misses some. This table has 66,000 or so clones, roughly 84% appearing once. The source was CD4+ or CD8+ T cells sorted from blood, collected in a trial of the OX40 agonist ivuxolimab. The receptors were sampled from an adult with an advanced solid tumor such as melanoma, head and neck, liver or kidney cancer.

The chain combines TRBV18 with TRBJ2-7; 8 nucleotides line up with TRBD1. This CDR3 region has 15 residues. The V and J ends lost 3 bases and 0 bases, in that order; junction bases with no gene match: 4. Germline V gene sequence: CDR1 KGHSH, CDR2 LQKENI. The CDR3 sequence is CASSPDRGHSYEQYF. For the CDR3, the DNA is TGTGCCAGCTCACCTGACAGGGGCCACTCCTACGAGCAGTACTTC.

The CDR3 DNA reads as TGTGCCAGCAGGTCGCCGGTCTTGGGGGATGGTGGAAACACCATATATTTT. Its translation: CASRSPVLGDGGNTIYF. The V and J genes are TRBV28 and TRBJ1-3; tentative D call: TRBD1 (5 bases). Germline V gene data show CDR1 as MDHEN and CDR2 as SYDVKM. The CDR3 totals 17 residues. The ends were cut back, 6 bases at V and 3 bases at J, with 21 bases in the middle.

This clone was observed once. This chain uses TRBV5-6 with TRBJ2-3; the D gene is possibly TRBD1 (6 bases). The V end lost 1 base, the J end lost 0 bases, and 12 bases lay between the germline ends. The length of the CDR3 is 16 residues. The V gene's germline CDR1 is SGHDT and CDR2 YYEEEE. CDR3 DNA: TGTGCCAGCAGCTTGCGTACAGGGACCAGCACAGATACGCAGTATTTT. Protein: CASSLRTGTSTDTQYF.

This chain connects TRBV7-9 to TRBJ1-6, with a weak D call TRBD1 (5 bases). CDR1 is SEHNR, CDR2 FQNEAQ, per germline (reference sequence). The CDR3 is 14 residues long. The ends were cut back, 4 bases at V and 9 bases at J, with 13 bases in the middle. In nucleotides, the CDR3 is TGTGCCAGCAGCTACACAGCAGGGAGTTCACCCCTCCACTTT. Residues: CASSYTAGSSPLHF. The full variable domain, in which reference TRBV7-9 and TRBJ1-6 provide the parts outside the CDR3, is DTGVSQNPRHKITKRGQNVTFRCDPISEHNRLYWYRQTLGQGPEFLTYFQNEAQLEKSRLLSDRFSAERPKGSFSTLEIQRTEQGDSAMYLCASSYTAGSSPLHFGNGTRLTVT.

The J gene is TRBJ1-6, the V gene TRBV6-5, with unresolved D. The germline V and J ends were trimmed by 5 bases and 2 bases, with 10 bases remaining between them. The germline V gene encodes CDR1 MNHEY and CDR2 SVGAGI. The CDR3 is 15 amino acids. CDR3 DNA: TGTGCCAGCAGTCGGGGTGGGACCTATAATTCACCCCTCCACTTT. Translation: CASSRGGTYNSPLHF.

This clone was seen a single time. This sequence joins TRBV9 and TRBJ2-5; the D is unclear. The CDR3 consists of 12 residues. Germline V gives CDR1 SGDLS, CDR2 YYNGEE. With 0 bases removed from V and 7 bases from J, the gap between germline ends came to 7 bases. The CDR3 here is CASSVGSGTQYF. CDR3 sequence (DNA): TGTGCCAGCAGCGTAGGGTCTGGGACCCAGTACTTC.

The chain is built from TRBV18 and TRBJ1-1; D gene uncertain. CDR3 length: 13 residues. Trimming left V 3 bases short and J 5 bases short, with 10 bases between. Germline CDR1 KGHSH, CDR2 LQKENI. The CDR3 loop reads CASSPLAETEAFF. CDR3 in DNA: TGTGCCAGCTCACCGTTGGCGGAGACTGAAGCTTTCTTT.

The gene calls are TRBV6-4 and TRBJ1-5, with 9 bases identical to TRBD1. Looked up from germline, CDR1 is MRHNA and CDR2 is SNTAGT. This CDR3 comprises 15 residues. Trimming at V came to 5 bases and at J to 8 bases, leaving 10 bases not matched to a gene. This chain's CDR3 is CASSPTGGPQEPQHF. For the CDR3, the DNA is TGTGCCAGCAGTCCCACAGGGGGCCCCCAGGAGCCCCAGCATTTT.

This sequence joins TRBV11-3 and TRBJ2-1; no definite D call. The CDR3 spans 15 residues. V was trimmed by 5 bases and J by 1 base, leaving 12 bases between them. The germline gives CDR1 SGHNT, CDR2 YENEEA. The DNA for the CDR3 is TGTGCCAGCAGCCCCGGCTCCTCATCCTACAATGAGCAGTTCTTC. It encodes CASSPGSSSYNEQFF.

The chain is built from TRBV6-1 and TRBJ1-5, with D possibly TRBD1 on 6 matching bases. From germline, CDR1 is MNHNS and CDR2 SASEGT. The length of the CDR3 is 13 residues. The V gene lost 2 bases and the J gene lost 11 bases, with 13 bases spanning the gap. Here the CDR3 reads CASSERAGEAQHF. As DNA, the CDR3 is TGTGCCAGCAGTGAAAGGGCAGGGGAGGCCCAGCATTTT.

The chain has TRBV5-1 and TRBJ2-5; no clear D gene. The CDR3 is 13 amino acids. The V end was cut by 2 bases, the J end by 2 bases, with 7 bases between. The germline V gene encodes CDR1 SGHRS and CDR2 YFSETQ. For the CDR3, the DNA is TGCGCCAGCAGCTTTTCCGGACAAGAGACCCAGTACTTC. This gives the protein CASSFSGQETQYF.